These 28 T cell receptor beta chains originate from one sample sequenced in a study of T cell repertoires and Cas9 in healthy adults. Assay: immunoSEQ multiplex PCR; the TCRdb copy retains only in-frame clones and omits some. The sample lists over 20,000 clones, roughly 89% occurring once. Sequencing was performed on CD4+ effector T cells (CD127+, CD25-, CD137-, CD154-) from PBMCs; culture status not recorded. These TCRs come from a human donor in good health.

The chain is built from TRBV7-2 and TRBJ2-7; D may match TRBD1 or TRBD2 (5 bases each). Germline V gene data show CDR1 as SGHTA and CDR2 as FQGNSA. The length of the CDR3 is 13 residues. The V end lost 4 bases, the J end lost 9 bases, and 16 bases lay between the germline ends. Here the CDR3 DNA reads TGTGCCAGCAGCTCCGGGACCCCCGGGCGGCAGTACTTC. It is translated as CASSSGTPGRQYF.

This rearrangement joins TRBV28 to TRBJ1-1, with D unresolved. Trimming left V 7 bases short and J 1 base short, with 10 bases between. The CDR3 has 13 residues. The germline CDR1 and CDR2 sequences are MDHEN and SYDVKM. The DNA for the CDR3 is TGTGCCAGCACACGGCCTAAGAACACTGAAGCTTTCTTT. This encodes CASTRPKNTEAFF.

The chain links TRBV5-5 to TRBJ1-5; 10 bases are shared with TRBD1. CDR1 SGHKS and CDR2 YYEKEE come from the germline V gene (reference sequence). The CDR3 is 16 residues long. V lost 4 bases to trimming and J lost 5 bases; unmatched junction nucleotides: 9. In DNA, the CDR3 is TGTGCCAGCAGCCCTAGGACAGGGGGGATATATCAGCCCCAGCATTTT. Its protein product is CASSPRTGGIYQPQHF.

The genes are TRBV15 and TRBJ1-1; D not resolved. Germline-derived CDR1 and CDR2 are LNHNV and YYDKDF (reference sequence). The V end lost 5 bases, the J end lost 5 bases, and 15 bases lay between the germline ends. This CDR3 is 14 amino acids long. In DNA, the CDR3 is TGTGCCACCAGCGGAATTCTAAGTGTGACTGAAGCTTTCTTT. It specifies CATSGILSVTEAFF. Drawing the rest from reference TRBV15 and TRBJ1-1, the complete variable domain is DAMVIQNPRYQVTQFGKPVTLSCSQTLNHNVMYWYQQKSSQAPKLLFHYYDKDFNNEADTPDNFQSRRPNTSFCFLDIRSPGLGDTAMYLCATSGILSVTEAFFGQGTRLTVV.

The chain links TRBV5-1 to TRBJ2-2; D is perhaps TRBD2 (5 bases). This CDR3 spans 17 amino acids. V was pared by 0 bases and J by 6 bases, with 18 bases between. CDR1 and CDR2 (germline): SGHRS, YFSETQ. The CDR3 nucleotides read TGCGCCAGCAGCTTGGTAGCCAGAGGAGGAATCCCCGGGGAGCTGTTTTTT. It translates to CASSLVARGGIPGELFF.

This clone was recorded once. The CDR3 bases are TGTGCCAGCAGCCAGAGACAGGGGGCAAACTATGGCTACACCTTC. Protein sequence: CASSQRQGANYGYTF. V usage is TRBV2 and J usage is TRBJ1-2; 10 nucleotides match TRBD1. Germline V lookup: CDR1 SNHLY, CDR2 FYNNEI. This CDR3 is 15 amino acids long. V gave up 6 bases and J gave up 2 bases; unmatched junction bases: 6.

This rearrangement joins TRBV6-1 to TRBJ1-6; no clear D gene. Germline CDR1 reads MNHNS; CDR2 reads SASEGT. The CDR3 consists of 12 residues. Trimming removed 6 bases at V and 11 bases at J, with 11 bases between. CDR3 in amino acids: CASRGGNAPLHF. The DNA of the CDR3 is TGTGCCAGCAGGGGCGGGAATGCACCCCTCCACTTT.

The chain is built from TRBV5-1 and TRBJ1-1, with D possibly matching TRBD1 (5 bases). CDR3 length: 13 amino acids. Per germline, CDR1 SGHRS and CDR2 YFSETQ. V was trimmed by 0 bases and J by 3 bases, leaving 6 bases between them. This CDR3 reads CASSLARDTEAFF. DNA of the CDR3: TGCGCCAGCAGCTTGGCCAGGGACACTGAAGCTTTCTTT.

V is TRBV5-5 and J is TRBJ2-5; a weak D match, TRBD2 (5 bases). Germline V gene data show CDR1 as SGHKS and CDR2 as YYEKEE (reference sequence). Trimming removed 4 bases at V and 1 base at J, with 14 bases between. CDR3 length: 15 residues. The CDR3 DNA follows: TGTGCCAGCAGCCCCCTGGGGAGCGCCCAAGAGACCCAGTACTTC. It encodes CASSPLGSAQETQYF.

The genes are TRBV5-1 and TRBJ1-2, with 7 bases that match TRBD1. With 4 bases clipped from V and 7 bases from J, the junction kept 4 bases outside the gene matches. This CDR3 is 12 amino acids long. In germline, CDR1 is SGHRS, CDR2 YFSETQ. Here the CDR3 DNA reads TGCGCCAGCAGCCATCCAGGGGGTGGCTACACCTTC. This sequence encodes CASSHPGGGYTF.

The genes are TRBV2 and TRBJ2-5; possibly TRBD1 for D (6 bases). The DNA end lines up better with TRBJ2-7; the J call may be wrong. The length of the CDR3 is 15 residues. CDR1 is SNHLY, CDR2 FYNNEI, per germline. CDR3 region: CASSEAETGTYEQYF. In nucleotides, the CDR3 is TGTGCCAGCAGTGAAGCCGAAACAGGGACCTACGAGCAGTACTTC.

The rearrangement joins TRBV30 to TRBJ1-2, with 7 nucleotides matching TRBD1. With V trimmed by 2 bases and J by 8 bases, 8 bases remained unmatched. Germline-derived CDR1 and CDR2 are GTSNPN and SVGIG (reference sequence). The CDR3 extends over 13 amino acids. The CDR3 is CAWSLNQGDGYTF. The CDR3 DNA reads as TGTGCCTGGAGTCTCAACCAGGGGGACGGCTACACCTTC.

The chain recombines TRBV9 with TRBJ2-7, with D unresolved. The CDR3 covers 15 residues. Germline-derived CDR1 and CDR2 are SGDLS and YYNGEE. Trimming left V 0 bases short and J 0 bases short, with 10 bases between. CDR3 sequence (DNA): TGTGCCAGCAGCGTAGTCGGGCTGCCCTCCTACGAGCAGTACTTC. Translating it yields CASSVVGLPSYEQYF.

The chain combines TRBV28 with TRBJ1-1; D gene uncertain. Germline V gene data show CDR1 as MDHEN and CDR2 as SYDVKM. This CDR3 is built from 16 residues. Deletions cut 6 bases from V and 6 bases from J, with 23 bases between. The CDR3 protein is CASSPLSRPKGAEAFF. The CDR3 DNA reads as TGTGCCAGCAGCCCCCTCTCAAGGCCCAAGGGCGCTGAAGCTTTCTTT.

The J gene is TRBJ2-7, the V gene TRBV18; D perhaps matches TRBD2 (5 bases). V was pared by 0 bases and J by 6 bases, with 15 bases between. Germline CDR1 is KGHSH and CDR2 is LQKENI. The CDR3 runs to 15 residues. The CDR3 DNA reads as TGTGCCAGCTCACCACCTGGCGGGTATATAGGCGAGCAGTACTTC. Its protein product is CASSPPGGYIGEQYF.

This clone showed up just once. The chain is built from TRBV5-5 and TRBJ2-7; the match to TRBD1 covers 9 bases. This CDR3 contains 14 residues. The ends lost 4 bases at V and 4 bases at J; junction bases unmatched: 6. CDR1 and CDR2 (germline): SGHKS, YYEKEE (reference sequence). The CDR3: CASSGDRGMYEQYF. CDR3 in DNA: TGTGCCAGCAGCGGAGACAGGGGGATGTACGAGCAGTACTTC.

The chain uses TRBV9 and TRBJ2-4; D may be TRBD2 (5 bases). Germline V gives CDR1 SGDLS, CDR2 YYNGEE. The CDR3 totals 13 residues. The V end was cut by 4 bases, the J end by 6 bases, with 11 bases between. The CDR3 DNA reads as TGTGCCAGCAGCCAAGGGCGGGCAAACATTCAGTACTTC. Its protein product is CASSQGRANIQYF.

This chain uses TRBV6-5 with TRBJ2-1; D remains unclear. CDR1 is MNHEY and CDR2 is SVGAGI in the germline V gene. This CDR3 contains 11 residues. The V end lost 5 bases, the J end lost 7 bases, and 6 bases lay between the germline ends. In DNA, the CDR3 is TGTGCCAGCAGTGAGTCTAATGAGCAGTTCTTC. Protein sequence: CASSESNEQFF.

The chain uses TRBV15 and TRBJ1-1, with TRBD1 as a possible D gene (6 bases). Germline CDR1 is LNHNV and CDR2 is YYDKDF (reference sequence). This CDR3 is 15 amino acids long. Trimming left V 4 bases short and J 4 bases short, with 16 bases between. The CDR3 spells CATSTQRQVPTEAFF. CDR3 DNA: TGTGCCACCAGCACCCAACGACAGGTCCCCACTGAAGCTTTCTTT.

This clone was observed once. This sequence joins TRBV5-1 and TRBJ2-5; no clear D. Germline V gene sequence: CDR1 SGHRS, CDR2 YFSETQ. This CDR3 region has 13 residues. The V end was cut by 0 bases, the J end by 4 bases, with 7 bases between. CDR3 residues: CASSLAGGETQYF. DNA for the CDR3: TGCGCCAGCAGCTTGGCCGGTGGAGAGACCCAGTACTTC.

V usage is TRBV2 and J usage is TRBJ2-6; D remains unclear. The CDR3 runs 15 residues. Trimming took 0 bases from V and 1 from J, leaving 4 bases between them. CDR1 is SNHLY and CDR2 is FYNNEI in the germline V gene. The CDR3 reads CASSEAKSGANVLTF. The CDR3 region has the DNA TGTGCCAGCAGTGAAGCAAAGTCTGGGGCCAACGTCCTGACTTTC. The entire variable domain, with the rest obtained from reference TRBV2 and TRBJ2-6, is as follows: EPEVTQTPSHQVTQMGQEVILRCVPISNHLYFYWYRQILGQKVEFLVSFYNNEISEKSEIFDDQFSVERPDGSNFTLKIRSTKLEDSAMYFCASSEAKSGANVLTFGAGSRLTVL.

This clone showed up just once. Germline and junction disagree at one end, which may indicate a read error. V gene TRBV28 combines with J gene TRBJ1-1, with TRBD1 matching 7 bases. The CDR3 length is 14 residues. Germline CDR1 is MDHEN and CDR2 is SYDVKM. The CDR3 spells CASSLTGKNTEASF. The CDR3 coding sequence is TGTGCCAGCAGTTTGACAGGGAAGAACACTGAAGCTTCCTTT.

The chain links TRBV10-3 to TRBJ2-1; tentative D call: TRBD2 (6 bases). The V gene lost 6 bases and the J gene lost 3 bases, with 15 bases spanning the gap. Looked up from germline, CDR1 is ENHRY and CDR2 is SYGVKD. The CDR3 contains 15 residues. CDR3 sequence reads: CAIRPRDSVYNEQFF. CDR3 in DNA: TGTGCCATCAGGCCCCGGGACTCCGTCTACAATGAGCAGTTCTTC.

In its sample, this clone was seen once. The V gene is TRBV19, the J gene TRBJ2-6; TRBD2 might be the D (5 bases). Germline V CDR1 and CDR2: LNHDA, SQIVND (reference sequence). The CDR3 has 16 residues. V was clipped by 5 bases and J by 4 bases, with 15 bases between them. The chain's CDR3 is CASSPPRGIGANVLTF. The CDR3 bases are TGTGCCAGTAGTCCCCCGAGAGGGATCGGGGCCAACGTCCTGACTTTC.

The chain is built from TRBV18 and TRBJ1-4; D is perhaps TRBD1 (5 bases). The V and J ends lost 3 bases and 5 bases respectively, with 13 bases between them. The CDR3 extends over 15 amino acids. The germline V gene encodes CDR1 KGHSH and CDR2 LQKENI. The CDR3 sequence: CASSPANRQNEKLFF. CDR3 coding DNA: TGTGCCAGCTCACCGGCTAATCGACAGAATGAAAAACTGTTTTTT. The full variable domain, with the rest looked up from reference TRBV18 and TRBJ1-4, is NAGVMQNPRHLVRRRGQEARLRCSPMKGHSHVYWYRQLPEEGLKFMVYLQKENIIDESGMPKERFSAEFPKEGPSILRIQQVVRGDSAAYFCASSPANRQNEKLFFGSGTQLSVL.

The CDR3 bases are TGTGCCAGCAGTTCTAGTAGCTCCTACGAGCAGTACTTC. It is translated as CASSSSSSYEQYF. The rearrangement uses TRBV27 and TRBJ2-7; no definite D call. There are 13 residues in the CDR3. Germline assignment: CDR1 MNHEY and CDR2 SMNVEV (reference sequence). V lost 4 bases to trimming and J lost 0 bases, with 7 bases between them.

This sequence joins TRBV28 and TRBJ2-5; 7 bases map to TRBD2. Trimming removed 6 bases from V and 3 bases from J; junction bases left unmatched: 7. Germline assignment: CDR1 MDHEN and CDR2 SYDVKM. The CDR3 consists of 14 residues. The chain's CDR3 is CASSLAGVEETQYF. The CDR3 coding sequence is TGTGCCAGCAGCTTGGCGGGAGTAGAAGAGACCCAGTACTTC.

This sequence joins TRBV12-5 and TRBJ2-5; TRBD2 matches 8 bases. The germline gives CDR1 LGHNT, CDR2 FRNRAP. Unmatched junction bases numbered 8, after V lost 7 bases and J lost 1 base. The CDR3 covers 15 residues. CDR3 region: CASAKVAGPQETQYF. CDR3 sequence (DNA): TGTGCTAGTGCTAAGGTAGCGGGGCCCCAAGAGACCCAGTACTTC.